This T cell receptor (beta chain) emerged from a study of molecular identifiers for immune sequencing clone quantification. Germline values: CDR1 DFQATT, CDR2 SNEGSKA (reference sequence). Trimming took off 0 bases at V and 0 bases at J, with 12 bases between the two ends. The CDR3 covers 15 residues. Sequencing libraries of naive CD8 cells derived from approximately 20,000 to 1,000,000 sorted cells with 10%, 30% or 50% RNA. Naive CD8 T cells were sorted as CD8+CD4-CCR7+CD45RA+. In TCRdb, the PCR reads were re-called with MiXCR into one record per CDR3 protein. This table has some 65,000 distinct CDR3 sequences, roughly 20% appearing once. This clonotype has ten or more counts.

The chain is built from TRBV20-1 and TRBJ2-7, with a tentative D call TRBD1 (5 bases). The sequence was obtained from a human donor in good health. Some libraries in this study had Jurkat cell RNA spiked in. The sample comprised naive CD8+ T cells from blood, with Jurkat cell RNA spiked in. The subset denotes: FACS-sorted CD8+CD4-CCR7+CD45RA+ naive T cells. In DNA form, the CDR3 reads TGCAGTGCTAGAGATAGACAGAAGAGCTCCTACGAGCAGTACTTC. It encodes CSARDRQKSSYEQYF.